The T cell receptor beta chain described here comes from a study of regulatory T cells in long-lasting Graves disease. The germline gives CDR1 SGHRS, CDR2 YFSETQ. This CDR3 region has 17 residues. The authors built TCR beta libraries using iRepertoire HTBI primers and Arm-PCR of CDR3 regions. The authors' processing: Segment identification across samples yielded roughly 62 TRBV and some 13 TRBJ segments. TCRdb independently ran MiXCR on the multiplex PCR reads; one entry per CDR3 protein. What appears here as the V and J calls and clone size reflects TCRdb's work, not the paper's. The sample has 550,000 to 600,000 distinct CDR3 sequences; roughly a sixth are singletons. The time point denotes: newly diagnosed GD, antithyroid drugs for less than 3 months. RNA from PBMCs was the source of the TCR library. Regarding this clonotype: The junction and the germline gene differ at one end; a read error may be behind it.

This same sample was also part of a study on T cells in Graves' hyperthyroidism and ophthalmopathy.

V usage is TRBV5-1 and J usage is TRBJ2-5; TRBD2 agrees at 11 bases. Sample: peripheral blood mononuclear cells (PBMCs), taken at new diagnosis, from a patient treated with antithyroid drugs. The source of this sequence is a man younger than 35 with Graves disease. The DNA for the CDR3 is TGCGCCGGCAGTCGCCTAGCGGGGGGAGCGTACCAAGAGACCCAGTACTTC. Its translation: CAGSRLAGGAYQETQYF.